A selection of T cell receptor beta chains follows, all from one sample in a study of blood T cell repertoires in COVID-19. The assay was immunoSEQ multiplex PCR, and TCRdb's table has in-frame clones only and misses some. Among around 140,000 clones listed, 84% were seen once. The sample taken for sequencing was peripheral blood. The origin of the receptors is a man in his sixties with active or convalescent COVID-19. Both conserved end residues are part of each CDR3. The order of the fields is CDR3 protein, CDR3 DNA, clone size, J gene, D gene, V gene. A D gene is named only where the DNA matches it firmly. Size tells how often a clone was seen (once, few, many) or the class of an expanded clone, and some rows leave it out.

CASRTSGGLATEAFF TGTGCCAGCAGGACCTCAGGGGGCCTGGCTACTGAAGCTTTCTTT - TRBJ1-1 TRBD1 TRBV6-5
CASSVGPHSDGELFF TGTGCCAGCAGCGTAGGCCCCCACTCCGACGGGGAGCTGTTTTTT - TRBJ2-2 - TRBV9
CASSLGGRDSPLHF TGTGCCAGCAGCTTAGGGGGCCGGGATTCACCCCTCCACTTT once TRBJ1-6 - TRBV7-9
CSVKDSRNQPQHF TGCAGCGTCAAGGACAGCCGCAATCAGCCCCAGCATTTT - TRBJ1-5 - TRBV29-1
CASSPPGEGMRVKGYTF TGTGCCAGCTCACCACCGGGAGAGGGAATGAGAGTTAAGGGCTACACCTTC - TRBJ1-2 - TRBV18
CASSFSQGFGEAFF TGTGCCAGCAGTTTCTCACAGGGATTCGGCGAAGCTTTCTTT - TRBJ1-1 - TRBV6-2/TRBV6-3
CASSYSGELAGGLEEQFF TGTGCCAGCAGTTACTCGGGGGAGCTAGCGGGAGGCCTCGAGGAGCAGTTCTTC - TRBJ2-1 TRBD2 TRBV6-2/TRBV6-3
CASSLRKQSNTGELFF TGTGCCAGCAGCTTAAGGAAACAGTCGAACACCGGGGAGCTGTTTTTT - TRBJ2-2 - TRBV7-8
CATLSHSKNIQYF TGTGCCACCCTAAGCCATTCCAAAAACATTCAGTACTTC - TRBJ2-4 - TRBV2
CSVERGQNTEAFF TGCAGCGTTGAAAGGGGCCAGAACACTGAAGCTTTCTTT - TRBJ1-1 - TRBV29-1
CACAQGQANNEQFF TGTGCCTGCGCACAAGGACAGGCGAACAATGAGCAGTTCTTC - TRBJ2-1 TRBD1 TRBV7-2
CASSRFLAGGQDTQYF TGTGCCAGCAGCCGATTCCTAGCGGGAGGGCAAGATACGCAGTATTTT - TRBJ2-3 TRBD2 TRBV5-4
CASSGKPGLAGGASTDTQYF TGTGCCAGTAGCGGAAAACCGGGACTAGCGGGAGGGGCTAGCACAGATACGCAGTATTTT - TRBJ2-3 TRBD2 TRBV19
CASGFGGASGKETQYF TGTGCTAGTGGTTTTGGGGGGGCTAGCGGGAAGGAGACCCAGTACTTC - TRBJ2-5 TRBD2 TRBV12-5
CASSSTGTGWVYEQYF TGTGCCAGCAGCTCGACAGGGACAGGGTGGGTCTACGAGCAGTACTTC few TRBJ2-7 TRBD1 TRBV7-2
CATKRQGADDEQFF TGTGCCACCAAAAGACAGGGGGCTGACGATGAGCAGTTCTTC - TRBJ2-1 TRBD1 TRBV19
CASSYRPQGNYGYTF TGTGCCAGCAGTTACAGGCCACAGGGTAACTATGGCTACACCTTC - TRBJ1-2 - TRBV6-2/TRBV6-3